This T cell receptor beta chain was documented in a study of blood T cell repertoires in COVID-19. Whole-study context: Donors in the United States, Italy and Spain gave samples during acute or convalescent COVID-19. Sources were T cells, B-cell-depleted T cells, or PBMCs; the material itself was cDNA or gDNA.

Trimming shortened V by 0 bases and J by 5 bases, and 11 bases separated the two germline ends. The CDR3 length is 15 residues. CDR1 is MNHEY and CDR2 is SVGAGI in the germline V gene. Only in-frame clones appear in the TCRdb table, and some are missing; sequencing was by immunoSEQ multiplex PCR. Of approximately 200,000 clones in the sample, under 90% were seen once. Material for sequencing was peripheral blood. The sequence came from a woman aged 80 or over with COVID-19, enrolled during active disease. The chain employs TRBV6-5 and TRBJ1-5; D unclear. CDR3 loop: CASSYSAGLDQPQHF. The CDR3 nucleotides are TGTGCCAGCAGTTACTCGGCAGGCTTGGATCAGCCCCAGCATTTT.